This record concerns one T cell receptor beta chain sequence. The antigen remains undetermined. The CDR3 has 16 amino acids. Germline V gene sequence: CDR1 LNHNV, CDR2 YYDKDF (reference sequence). Trimming took 5 bases from V and 2 from J, leaving 17 bases between them. The source of the sample is a study of T cells in narcolepsy. Profiled with immunoSEQ multiplex PCR; TCRdb holds only in-frame clones, not every one. The sample has 30,000 to 40,000 clones, roughly nine tenths seen once; the top ten hold roughly 0.79%. General study points: Healthy controls reportedly lacked the autoreactive clonotypes serially found in patients' blood.

Material for sequencing was CD45RA- memory CD4+ T cells from PBMCs. This chain joins TRBV15 and TRBJ2-3; a weak D match, TRBD1 (6 bases). The TCR sequence derives from a human donor with narcolepsy. The CDR3 reads CATSSLYRATTDTQYF. Written as DNA, the CDR3 is TGTGCCACCAGCTCGCTCTACAGGGCCACCACAGATACGCAGTATTTT.